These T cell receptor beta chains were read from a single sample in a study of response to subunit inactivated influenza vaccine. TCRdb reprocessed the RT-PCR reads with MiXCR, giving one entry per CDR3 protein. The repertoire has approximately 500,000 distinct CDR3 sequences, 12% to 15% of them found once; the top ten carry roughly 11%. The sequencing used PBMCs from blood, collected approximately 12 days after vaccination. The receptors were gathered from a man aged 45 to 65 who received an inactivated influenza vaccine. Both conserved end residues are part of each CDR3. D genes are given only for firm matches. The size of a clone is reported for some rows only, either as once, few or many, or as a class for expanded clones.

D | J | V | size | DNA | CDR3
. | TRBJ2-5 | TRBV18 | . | TGTGCCAGCTCACCACCTCCGGGTAGCCTCGGAGAGACCCAGTACTTC | CASSPPPGSLGETQYF
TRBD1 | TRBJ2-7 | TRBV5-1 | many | TGTGCCAGCAGGCCGGGACAGGGCTACGAGCAGTACTTC | CASRPGQGYEQYF
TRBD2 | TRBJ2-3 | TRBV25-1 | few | TGTGCCAGCAGTGAATTGCCTAGCGGACGCACAGATACGCAGTATTTT | CASSELPSGRTDTQYF
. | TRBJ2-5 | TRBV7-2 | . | TGTGCCAGCAGCCTAACCCGTACAGAGACCCAGTACTTC | CASSLTRTETQYF
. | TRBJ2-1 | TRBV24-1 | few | TGTGCCACCAGTGAGGGGGGACACTCCTACAATGAGCAGTTCTTC | CATSEGGHSYNEQFF
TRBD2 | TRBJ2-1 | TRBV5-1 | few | TGCGCCAGCTTTTGGACTAGCGGGGGGTACAATGAGCAGTTCTTC | CASFWTSGGYNEQFF
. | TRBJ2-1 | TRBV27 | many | TGTGCCAGCAGGCAGGGGTCGGGCTACAATGAGCAGTTCTTC | CASRQGSGYNEQFF
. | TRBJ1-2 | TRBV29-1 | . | TGCAGCGTCCCTACGGAATATACGTCCTATGGCTACACCTTC | CSVPTEYTSYGYTF
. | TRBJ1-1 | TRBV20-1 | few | TGCAGTGCTAGTCGGCAGGGTAATCCTGAAGCTTTCTTT | CSASRQGNPEAFF
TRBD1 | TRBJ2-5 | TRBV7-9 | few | TGTGCCAGCAGCGACCGATACAACAGGGGACAAGAGACCCAGTACTTC | CASSDRYNRGQETQYF
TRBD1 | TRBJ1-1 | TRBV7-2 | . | TGTGCCAGCAGCTTCCGGGACAGGGGGTCCTACACTGAAGCTTTCTTT | CASSFRDRGSYTEAFF
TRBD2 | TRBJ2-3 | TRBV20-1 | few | TGCAGTGCTAGGCGACCCTCTAGCGGGGGCACAGATACGCAGTATTTT | CSARRPSSGGTDTQYF
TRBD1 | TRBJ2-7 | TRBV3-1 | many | TGTGCCAGCAGCACCGGGACAGGGAACGAGCAGTACTTC | CASSTGTGNEQYF
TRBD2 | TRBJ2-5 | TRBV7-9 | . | TGTGCCAGCAGCTTACCCGGGACTAGCAAAGAGACCCAGTACTTC | CASSLPGTSKETQYF
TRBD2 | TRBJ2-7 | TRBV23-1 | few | TGCGCCAGCAGTTTGACTAGCGGAACACGTTTCTACTACGAGCAGTACTTC | CASSLTSGTRFYYEQYF
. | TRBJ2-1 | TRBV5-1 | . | TGCGCCAGCAGCTTGAGGGCCAGGGAATACAATGAGCAGTTCTTC | CASSLRAREYNEQFF
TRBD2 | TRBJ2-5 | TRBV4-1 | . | TGCGCCAGCAGCCAAGATCCAGGGAGGGTCCAAGAGACCCAGTACTTC | CASSQDPGRVQETQYF